The sequence of this T cell receptor beta chain was determined in a study of blood T cell repertoires in COVID-19. Study-level information: From the United States, Italy and Spain came samples of acute and convalescent COVID-19. Sources were T cells, B-cell-depleted T cells, or PBMCs; the material itself was cDNA or gDNA.

As processed by the authors: Amplifying reference gene primers gave estimates of nucleated cell counts. Sequencing used immunoSEQ multiplex PCR; TCRdb keeps in-frame clones, though not all of them. That table supplies the V and J calls and clone size; D and trimming were determined from the DNA. The table lists approximately 280,000 clones, over 75% of them singletons. The CDR3 is 15 amino acids. V was trimmed by 5 bases and J by 2 bases, leaving 15 bases between them. Germline V gene lookup returns CDR1 SEHNR and CDR2 FQNEAQ (reference sequence). The TCR comes from a woman in her seventies with acute or convalescent COVID-19. The specimen was peripheral blood. V gene TRBV7-9 combines with J gene TRBJ2-5; D is possibly TRBD1 (6 bases). The CDR3 loop reads CASSPSGTPQETQYF. CDR3 DNA: TGTGCCAGCAGCCCCTCGGGGACACCGCAAGAGACCCAGTACTTC.